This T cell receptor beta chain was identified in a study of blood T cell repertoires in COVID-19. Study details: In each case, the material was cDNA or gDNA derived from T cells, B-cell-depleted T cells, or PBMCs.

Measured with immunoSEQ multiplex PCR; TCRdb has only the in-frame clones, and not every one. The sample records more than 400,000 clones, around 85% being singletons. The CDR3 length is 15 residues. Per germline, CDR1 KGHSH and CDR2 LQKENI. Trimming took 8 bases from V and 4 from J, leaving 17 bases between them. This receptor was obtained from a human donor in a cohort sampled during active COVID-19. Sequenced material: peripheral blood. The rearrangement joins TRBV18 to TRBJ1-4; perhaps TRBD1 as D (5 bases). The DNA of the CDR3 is TGTGCCAGCGGCCAAGGAAGAGACAGTAATGAAAAACTGTTTTTT. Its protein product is CASGQGRDSNEKLFF.